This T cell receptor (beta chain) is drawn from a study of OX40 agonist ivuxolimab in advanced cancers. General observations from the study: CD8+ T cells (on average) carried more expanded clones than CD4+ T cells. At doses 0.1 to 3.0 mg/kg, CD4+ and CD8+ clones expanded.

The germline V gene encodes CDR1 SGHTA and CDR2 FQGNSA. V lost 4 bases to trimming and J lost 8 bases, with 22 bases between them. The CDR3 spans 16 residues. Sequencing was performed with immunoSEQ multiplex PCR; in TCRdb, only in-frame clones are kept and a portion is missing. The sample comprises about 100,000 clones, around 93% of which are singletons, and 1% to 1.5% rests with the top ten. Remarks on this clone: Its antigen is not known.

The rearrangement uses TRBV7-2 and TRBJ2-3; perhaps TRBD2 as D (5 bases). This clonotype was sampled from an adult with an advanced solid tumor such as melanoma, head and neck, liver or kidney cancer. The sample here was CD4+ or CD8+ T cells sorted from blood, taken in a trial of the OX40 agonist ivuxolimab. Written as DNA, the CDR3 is TGTGCCAGCAGCTACTTAGCGTCAAATTCGATTGGTACGCAGTATTTT. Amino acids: CASSYLASNSIGTQYF.